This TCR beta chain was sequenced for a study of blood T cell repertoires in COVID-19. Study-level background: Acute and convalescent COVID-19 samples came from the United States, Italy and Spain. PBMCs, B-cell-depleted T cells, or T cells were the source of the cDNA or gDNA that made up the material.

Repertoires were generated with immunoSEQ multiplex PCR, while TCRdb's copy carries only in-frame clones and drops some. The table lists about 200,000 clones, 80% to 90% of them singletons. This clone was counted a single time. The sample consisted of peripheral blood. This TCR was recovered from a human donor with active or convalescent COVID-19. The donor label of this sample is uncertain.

This chain's CDR3 is CASSVGTSGGTDTQYF. CDR3 in DNA: TGTGCCAGCAGCGTCGGGACTAGCGGGGGCACAGATACGCAGTATTTT. This sequence joins TRBV9 and TRBJ2-3; 13 nucleotides line up with TRBD2. The CDR3 totals 16 residues. Per the germline V gene, CDR1 is SGDLS and CDR2 is YYNGEE. V gave up 2 bases and J gave up 1 base; unmatched junction bases: 1.